This is a list of T cell receptor beta chains from one sample in a study of OX40 agonist ivuxolimab in advanced cancers. Data came from immunoSEQ multiplex PCR; TCRdb stores just in-frame clones and leaves some out. There are about 71,000 clones in the sample; roughly 77% occur only once, and 5% lies in the top ten. The material sequenced was CD4+ or CD8+ T cells sorted from blood, taken in a trial of the OX40 agonist ivuxolimab. These receptors originate from an adult with an advanced solid tumor such as melanoma, head and neck, liver or kidney cancer. Both conserved end residues are part of each CDR3. Fields, in order: clone size, J gene, V gene, D gene, CDR3 length, CDR3 DNA, CDR3 protein. The D gene is left open where the match is weak. Clone size is given for some rows only: seen once, a few or many times, or a class if the clone is expanded.

once TRBJ2-5 TRBV7-9 TRBD1 16 TGTGCCAGCAGCTTCGTTTCGGACAGGGTCCAAGAGACCCAGTACTTC CASSFVSDRVQETQYF
NA TRBJ1-5 TRBV6-5 TRBD1 14 TGTGCCAGCAGTTCCGACAGGGACGGTCAGCCCCAGCATTTT CASSSDRDGQPQHF
once TRBJ2-7 TRBV5-4 NA 14 TGTGCCAGCAGCTTGGAGGCTACCTCCTACGAGCAGTACTTC CASSLEATSYEQYF
NA TRBJ2-1 TRBV7-2 TRBD2 16 TGTGCCAGCAGCCCCGGGACTAGCGGTAGGTACGGTGAGCAGTTCTTC CASSPGTSGRYGEQFF
once TRBJ2-5 TRBV7-9 TRBD2 16 TGTGCCAGCAGCTTGGCAGGGGCGGGAGGCGCCAGGACCCAGTACTTC CASSLAGAGGARTQYF
NA TRBJ1-1 TRBV5-1 NA 15 TGCGCCAGCAGCTTGTTGGGGGGCGCGAACACTGAAGCTTTCTTT CASSLLGGANTEAFF
NA TRBJ1-4 TRBV9 NA 12 TGTGCCAGCAGCGTACAGGGTAGGAAACTGTTTTTT CASSVQGRKLFF
NA TRBJ2-5 TRBV7-2 NA 13 TGTGCCAGCAGCTTCGGGGGGCCAGAGACCCAGTACTTC CASSFGGPETQYF
few TRBJ2-2 TRBV28 NA 17 TGTGCCAGCAGTTTCCGCTCCGGGACGGAGAACACCGGGGAGCTGTTTTTT CASSFRSGTENTGELFF
NA TRBJ2-2 TRBV11-1 NA 16 TGTGCCAGCAGCCTCAATATAGGCGCCGACACCGGGGAGCTGTTTTTT CASSLNIGADTGELFF
NA TRBJ2-3 TRBV5-6 NA 15 TGTGCCAGCAGCTTGTTCGGGTCGAGCACAGATACGCAGTATTTT CASSLFGSSTDTQYF
NA TRBJ1-4 TRBV4-2 TRBD1 16 TGTGCCAGCAGCCCTAGACAGGGGGAAGGGGATGAAAAACTGTTTTTT CASSPRQGEGDEKLFF
NA TRBJ2-4 TRBV4-1 TRBD1 15 TGCGCCAGCAGCCCCACAGGGGTGGGCAAAAACATTCAGTACTTC CASSPTGVGKNIQYF
few TRBJ2-2 TRBV7-6 TRBD2 15 TGTGCCAGCAGCTTAAGCGGGGATGTAACCGGGGAGCTGTTTTTT CASSLSGDVTGELFF
NA TRBJ2-5 TRBV6-6 NA 13 TGTGCCAGCAGTTACCAGGGCGGGGAGACCCAGTACTTC CASSYQGGETQYF
NA TRBJ1-3 TRBV27 TRBD1 14 TGTGCCAGCAGTTCGGACAGGGGTGGAAACACCATATATTTT CASSSDRGGNTIYF
once TRBJ1-1 TRBV6-6 NA 15 TGTGCCAGCAGCTCGACCGACAGGCGAAACACTGAAGCTTTCTTT CASSSTDRRNTEAFF
NA TRBJ2-7 TRBV5-1 NA 15 TGCGCCAGCAGCTTGGACCCAAGGAGCTCCTACGAGCAGTACTTC CASSLDPRSSYEQYF